Shown below are 24 T cell receptor beta chains from a single sample sequenced in a study of T cell repertoires in cytomegalovirus infection. Their target antigens are unknown. TCRdb re-derived calls from the reads in MiXCR, one entry per CDR3 protein. The data show 7,400 or so distinct CDR3 sequences, 55% seen once. The source material was PBMCs, sequenced either directly or after in vitro stimulation (not recorded which). The origin of the receptors is a human donor in good health (CMV status not recorded). Some clones in this sample may be carry-over from other donors' samples.

Of note for this clonotype: One end of the junction fails to match germline, which may point to a read error. The genes are TRBV7-9 and TRBJ2-1; D perhaps matches TRBD2 (6 bases). From germline, CDR1 is SEHNR and CDR2 FQNEAQ (reference sequence). This CDR3 has 16 residues. The CDR3 here is CASSLRGASSYNERFF. In DNA, the CDR3 is TGTGCCAGCAGCTTACGCGGGGCGAGCTCCTACAATGAGCGGTTCTTC.

Comments on this clonotype: This likely comes from a read error, as the CDR3 has no conserved phenylalanine or tryptophan at its end. The DNA is omitted, as the CDR3 cannot be located on it reliably, and the CDR3 follows TCRdb's listing. The genes are TRBV5-5 and TRBJ1-1. The CDR3 is 11 residues long, counting both termini. The germline gives CDR1 SGHKS, CDR2 YYEKEE (reference sequence). Here the CDR3 reads CASTLGSEGSL.

This chain connects TRBV2 to TRBJ1-3, with TRBD1 identical over 8 bases. Looked up from germline, CDR1 is SNHLY and CDR2 is FYNNEI. CDR3 size: 14 residues. V was pared by 9 bases and J by 3 bases, with 7 bases of the junction left unmatched. CDR3 nucleotides: TGTGCCAGTACAGACAGGGGAGGTGGAAACACCATATATTTT. It encodes CASTDRGGGNTIYF.

The chain has TRBV6-1 and TRBJ2-7, with D possibly being TRBD1 or TRBD2 (5 bases each). The germline V gene encodes CDR1 MNHNS and CDR2 SASEGT. V was trimmed by 7 bases and J by 6 bases, leaving 16 bases between them. CDR3 length equals 13 residues. The CDR3 here is CASTERDASEQYF. The CDR3 bases are TGTGCCAGCACGGAGAGGGACGCGTCCGAGCAGTACTTC.

This clonotype was seen only a few times. The genes are TRBV7-3 and TRBJ1-5, with 8 bases fitting TRBD1. V was clipped by 4 bases and J by 1 base; unmatched bases: 12. CDR3 size: 18 residues. The germline gives CDR1 SGHTA, CDR2 FQGTGA. The DNA for the CDR3 is TGTGCCAGCAGCTCCTCTAAGGACAGGGAGGTGAGCAATCAGCCCCAGCATTTT. Amino acids: CASSSSKDREVSNQPQHF.

The chain links TRBV27 to TRBJ1-5, with TRBD1 matching over 9 bases. J was trimmed by 4 bases and V by 3 bases; bases with no gene match: 7. Germline lookup yields CDR1 MNHEY and CDR2 SMNVEV (reference sequence). The CDR3 spans 16 residues. The CDR3 nucleotides read TGTGCCAGCAGTTTGACGGGACAGGGACTAAATCAGCCCCAGCATTTT. This sequence encodes CASSLTGQGLNQPQHF.

V gene TRBV12-3 or TRBV12-4 combines with J gene TRBJ2-5; 9 bases fit TRBD2. The CDR3 length is 15 residues. The V segment lost 1 base and the J segment 7 bases; nucleotides outside the gene matches: 7. This CDR3 reads CASSLEGSLAGTQYF. As DNA, the CDR3 is TGTGCCAGCAGTTTAGAGGGTTCACTAGCGGGGACCCAGTACTTC.

A word on this clonotype: One end of the junction varies from germline; a read error may be responsible. The V call is TRBV6-2 or TRBV6-3, the J call TRBJ1-1, with D perhaps TRBD1 (5 bases). The germline V gene encodes CDR1 MNHEY and CDR2 SVGEGT. This CDR3 region has 16 residues. The DNA of the CDR3 is TGTGCCAGCAGCCTCAGGGTTTCCAAACAGGAAACTGAGGCTTACTTT. Its protein product is CASSLRVSKQETEAYF.

The chain uses TRBV6-2 or TRBV6-3 and TRBJ2-4; 7 bases fit TRBD1. CDR3 length: 16 amino acids. The germline V gene has CDR1 MNHEY and CDR2 SVGEGT. V was clipped by 7 bases and J by 3 bases; unmatched bases: 12. CDR3 in amino acids: CASTLDRDGGKNIQYF. As DNA, the CDR3 is TGTGCCAGCACCTTAGACAGGGACGGCGGCAAAAACATTCAGTACTTC.

The V gene is TRBV7-9, the J gene TRBJ2-1; D not resolved. The J call may be mistaken, given a closer DNA end match to TRBJ2-7. Germline V gene data show CDR1 as SEHNR and CDR2 as FQNEAQ (reference sequence). The CDR3 is made up of 16 amino acids. The CDR3, as DNA: TGTGCCCTCAGCTTGTTTGGAATATCCACCTACAATGAGCAGTACTTC. This gives the protein CALSLFGISTYNEQYF.

V and J are TRBV2 and TRBJ2-7; TRBD1 or TRBD2 may be the D gene (5 bases each). The CDR3 is 14 amino acids. CDR1 SNHLY and CDR2 FYNNEI come from the germline V gene. The ends were cut back, 7 bases at V and 3 bases at J, with 16 bases in the middle. CDR3 amino acids: CASKSDQGVYEQYF. The CDR3 DNA is TGTGCCAGCAAAAGTGATCAGGGAGTCTACGAGCAGTACTTC.

The genes are TRBV9 and TRBJ2-5, with D unresolved. Germline CDR1 SGDLS, CDR2 YYNGEE. V was shortened by 0 bases and J by 1 base, with 7 bases between the two germline ends. The CDR3 is 14 residues long. In DNA, the CDR3 is TGTGCCAGCAGCGTAGCGGCAGCCCAAGAGACCCAGTACTTC. Encoded protein: CASSVAAAQETQYF. The complete variable domain, with remaining parts taken from reference TRBV9 and TRBJ2-5, reads DSGVTQTPKHLITATGQRVTLRCSPRSGDLSVYWYQQSLDQGLQFLIQYYNGEERAKGNILERFSAQQFPDLHSELNLSSLELGDSALYFCASSVAAAQETQYFGPGTRLLVL.

To note about this clonotype: The junction shows a germline mismatch at one end, possibly a read error. The rearrangement joins TRBV7-3 to TRBJ2-3; 8 positions match TRBD2. Germline V gene sequence: CDR1 SGHTA, CDR2 FQGTGA. The CDR3 is 17 residues long. This chain's CDR3 is CSRSFTGRSGVTDTQYF. For the CDR3, the DNA is TGTTCCAGAAGCTTCACCGGGCGTAGCGGGGTCACAGATACGCAGTATTTT.

A remark on this clonotype: Lacking the conserved final phenylalanine or tryptophan, this CDR3 likely reflects a read error. No DNA is shown, since the ends of the CDR3 on it are uncertain; the CDR3 is the one TCRdb lists. This chain links TRBV7-4 with TRBJ2-1. The V gene's germline CDR1 is SGHVT and CDR2 SQSDAQ. The CDR3 spans 16 amino acids, including both terminal residues. The chain's CDR3 is CASSLLGISTYNEHFS.

Notes on this clonotype: This CDR3 is missing its conserved last phenylalanine or tryptophan, likely due to a read error. V gene TRBV2 combines with J gene TRBJ1-2, with unresolved D. CDR1 is SNHLY, CDR2 FYNNEI, per germline. Trimming stripped 11 bases from V and 8 bases from J, with 27 bases between. The CDR3 contains 15 residues. In nucleotides, the CDR3 is TGTGCCCGAAAGGCCAGCCTCTCCCCCTGGGGAGGCTACACCTCC. Translated, it gives CARKASLSPWGGYTS.

The sample holds many counts of this clonotype. This chain connects TRBV28 to TRBJ1-6, with D unresolved. The ends were cut back, 6 bases at V and 3 bases at J, with 3 bases in the middle. Germline CDR1 MDHEN, CDR2 SYDVKM. The CDR3 contains 12 residues. CDR3 DNA sequence: TGTGCCAGCAGAATCTATAATTCACCCCTCCACTTT. This encodes CASRIYNSPLHF.

Turning to this clonotype: The junction differs from germline at one of its ends, possibly a read error. J is TRBJ2-1 and V is TRBV5-5, with D perhaps assigned TRBD1 or TRBD2 (5 bases each). The germline CDR1 and CDR2 sequences are SGHKS and YYEKEE (reference sequence). The CDR3 sequence is 11 residues long. The CDR3: CDSTWGNEQGF. The CDR3 DNA follows: TGTGACAGCACCTGGGGGAATGAGCAGGGCTTC.

The rearrangement uses TRBV7-9 and TRBJ2-1; tentatively, D is TRBD2 (5 bases). The end of the DNA fits TRBJ2-7 better, so the J call may be wrong. Germline V gene sequence: CDR1 SEHNR, CDR2 FQNEAQ (reference sequence). This CDR3 is 16 amino acids long. The DNA for the CDR3 is TGTGCCAGCAGCTTAAGCGGCGAGAGCTCCTACAGTGAGCAGTACTTC. It is translated as CASSLSGESSYSEQYF.

The chain has TRBV18 and TRBJ1-2; the D gene is possibly TRBD1 (5 bases). The CDR3 sequence is 14 residues long. V was pared by 0 bases and J by 3 bases, with 8 bases between. Germline V gives CDR1 KGHSH, CDR2 LQKENI. The CDR3 spells CASSPPGGDYGYTF. The CDR3 DNA sequence: TGTGCCAGCTCACCACCGGGGGGGGACTATGGCTACACCTTC.

As to this clonotype: No conserved phenylalanine or tryptophan is present at the end of the CDR3, so a read error is the likely explanation. The DNA is left out, because the CDR3 cannot be placed on it with certainty; the CDR3 is given as TCRdb lists it. CDR3 loop: CSSSLLGISTYNDRFC. The gene calls are TRBV7-9 and TRBJ2-1. Germline V gives CDR1 SEHNR, CDR2 FQNEAQ (reference sequence). Both ends counted, the CDR3 spans 16 residues.

This clonotype was counted many times. This sequence joins TRBV7-3 and TRBJ2-1, with 9 bases lining up with TRBD2. This CDR3 comprises 14 residues. Per germline, CDR1 SGHTA and CDR2 FQGTGA. The junction had 8 bases not matched to a gene; V was cut back by 8 bases and J by 6 bases. CDR3 DNA: TGTGCCAGCGGCCCAGGACTAGCGTCCAATGAGCAGTTCTTC. Protein product: CASGPGLASNEQFF. The variable domain in full, completed from reference TRBV7-3 and TRBJ2-1, reads GAGVSQTPSNKVTEKGKYVELRCDPISGHTALYWYRQSLGQGPEFLIYFQGTGAADDSGLPNDRFFAVRPEGSVSTLKIQRTERGDSAVYLCASGPGLASNEQFFGPGTRLTVL.

A word on this clonotype: As the CDR3 is not closed by the conserved phenylalanine or tryptophan, this likely results from a read error. The limits of the CDR3 on the DNA are not certain, so only TCRdb's listed CDR3 is given. The CDR3 sequence is CASSWLGISTYNEPVL. V usage is TRBV7-4 and J usage is TRBJ2-1. CDR1 is SGHVT, CDR2 SQSDAQ, per germline. The CDR3 numbers 16 amino acids, ends counted.

The chain couples TRBV3-1 to TRBJ2-7; no clear D gene. The germline CDR1 and CDR2 sequences are LGHDT and YNNKEL (reference sequence). The CDR3 covers 14 residues. Trimming removed 1 base from V and 0 bases from J, with 7 bases in between. The CDR3 sequence: CASSQGTASYEQYF. The CDR3 bases are TGTGCCAGCAGCCAAGGGACGGCCTCCTACGAGCAGTACTTC.

The chain is built from TRBV7-9 and TRBJ2-1; D is possibly TRBD2 (6 bases). Trimming removed 5 bases from V and 15 bases from J, with 26 bases in between. The V gene's germline CDR1 is SEHNR and CDR2 FQNEAQ (reference sequence). There are 15 residues in the CDR3. This CDR3 is CASSPPSAQYNDTFF. CDR3 bases: TGTGCCAGCAGCCCCCCTAGCGCCCAGTACAATGATACGTTCTTC.